These 29 T cell receptor beta chains were sequenced from one sample in a study of shared clonotypes between healthy human individuals. Selected positively for CCR7 and CD45RO-negative, naive CD8 cells excluded terminally differentiated effector memory CD45RA+ cells. Method: immunoSEQ multiplex PCR; TCRdb's copy keeps in-frame clones and lacks some. Here the sample spans about 2.2 million clones, just under 95% being singletons. Material for sequencing was naive CD8+ T cells from PBMCs. These receptors came from a man younger than 30 in good health. Some clones in this sample may be carry-over from other donors' samples.

The chain has TRBV29-1 and TRBJ2-2, with D possibly TRBD1 on 6 matching bases. Per the germline V gene, CDR1 is SQVTM and CDR2 is ANQGSEA. There are 16 residues in the CDR3. Trimming removed 7 bases from V and 5 bases from J, with 23 bases in between. The CDR3 DNA reads as TGCAGCGCCAAACCTTCGGGACACGGGTGGACCGGGGAGCTGTTTTTT. Its protein is CSAKPSGHGWTGELFF.

The chain recombines TRBV9 with TRBJ2-5; TRBD1 or TRBD2 may be the D gene (6 bases each). CDR3 length: 16 residues. The V end lost 1 base, the J end lost 5 bases, and 18 bases lay between the germline ends. Germline CDR1 and CDR2: SGDLS and YYNGEE. The CDR3 nucleotides read TGTGCCAGCAGCGTACCCTCGGGGGCCTTGGAGGAGACCCAGTACTTC. As protein: CASSVPSGALEETQYF.

The genes are TRBV25-1 and TRBJ2-4; D is possibly TRBD2 (6 bases). CDR3 length equals 11 residues. Germline V lookup: CDR1 MGHDK, CDR2 SYGVNS. V dropped 4 bases and J dropped 8 bases, with 6 bases sitting between them. The CDR3 is CASSAGDIQYF. CDR3 nucleotide sequence: TGTGCCAGCAGTGCGGGGGACATTCAGTACTTC.

This clone showed up just once. The chain combines TRBV5-8 with TRBJ2-1; TRBD1 matches 7 bases. The germline CDR1 and CDR2 sequences are SGHTS and YDEGEE. This CDR3 is 13 amino acids long. The V gene end was trimmed by 3 bases and the J gene end by 8 bases; junction bases not matched to a gene: 5. The CDR3 nucleotides are TGTGCCAGCAGCTGGGGACAGTCCTATGAGCAGTTCTTC. It yields the protein CASSWGQSYEQFF.

The V call is TRBV5-8, the J call TRBJ1-1; 9 positions match TRBD1. Germline lookup yields CDR1 SGHTS and CDR2 YDEGEE. V was clipped by 4 bases and J by 4 bases; unmatched bases: 17. This CDR3 has 18 residues. The CDR3 DNA is TGTGCCAGCAGCCTGCGAGGGACAGGGTATGTCCCCAGCACTGAAGCTTTCTTT. It specifies CASSLRGTGYVPSTEAFF.

The CDR3 coding sequence is TGTGCCAGCAATGCCCCTCTGAGACTAGCGGGAACCATCGATGAGCAGTTCTTC. Amino acid sequence: CASNAPLRLAGTIDEQFF. The chain combines TRBV2 with TRBJ2-1; 11 positions agree with TRBD2. With 7 bases clipped from V and 8 bases from J, the junction kept 19 bases outside the gene matches. CDR3 length equals 18 residues. The V gene's germline CDR1 is SNHLY and CDR2 FYNNEI.

The J gene is TRBJ1-1, the V gene TRBV2; TRBD1 might be the D (6 bases). This CDR3 has 14 residues. V was trimmed by 2 bases and J by 5 bases, leaving 12 bases between them. The germline gives CDR1 SNHLY, CDR2 FYNNEI. CDR3 DNA: TGTGCCAGCAGTGAATGGGGGGCCGGGACTGAAGCTTTCTTT. Protein: CASSEWGAGTEAFF.

This clone has more than one count but fewer than ten. This chain links TRBV7-7 with TRBJ2-2; D gene uncertain. There are 12 residues in the CDR3. V lost 3 bases, J lost 4 bases, and 3 bases lay in between. The germline CDR1 and CDR2 sequences are SSHAT and FNYEAQ (reference sequence). CDR3 nucleotides: TGTGCCAGCAGCTTGCCCACCGGGGAGCTGTTTTTT. Its translation is CASSLPTGELFF. Full variable domain (remainder filled in from reference TRBV7-7 and TRBJ2-2): GAGVSQSPRYKVTKRGQDVTLRCDPISSHATLYWYQQALGQGPEFLTYFNYEAQPDKSGLPSDRFSAERPEGSISTLTIQRTEQRDSAMYRCASSLPTGELFFGEGSRLTVL.

The chain links TRBV15 to TRBJ2-7; 7 bases map to TRBD2. The CDR3 length is 14 residues. Germline V CDR1 and CDR2: LNHNV, YYDKDF (reference sequence). J lost 4 bases, V lost 9 bases, and 12 bases had no gene match. The CDR3 DNA sequence: TGTGCCACTTCCCCTAGACTAGCCAGATACGAGCAGTACTTC. Translating gives CATSPRLARYEQYF. Complete variable domain (other parts from reference TRBV15 and TRBJ2-7): DAMVIQNPRYQVTQFGKPVTLSCSQTLNHNVMYWYQQKSSQAPKLLFHYYDKDFNNEADTPDNFQSRRPNTSFCFLDIRSPGLGDTAMYLCATSPRLARYEQYFGPGTRLTVT.

The chain employs TRBV5-1 and TRBJ2-6; 9 positions match TRBD1. Looked up from germline, CDR1 is SGHRS and CDR2 is YFSETQ. This CDR3 region has 14 residues. CDR3 protein: CVPGQGLWANVLTF. The CDR3 nucleotides are TGCGTCCCGGGACAGGGCTTGTGGGCCAACGTCCTGACTTTC.

The chain has TRBV6-5 and TRBJ1-5, with D hard to call. V lost 6 bases and J lost 2, with 14 bases in between. Germline V gives CDR1 MNHEY, CDR2 SVGAGI. CDR3 length equals 15 residues. CDR3 residues: CASSPTVPGNQPQHF. The CDR3 DNA is TGTGCCAGCAGCCCTACGGTGCCGGGCAATCAGCCCCAGCATTTT.

This chain connects TRBV7-9 to TRBJ2-3; TRBD2 matches at 8 bases. CDR3 length: 16 amino acids. V was clipped by 4 bases and J by 0 bases; unmatched bases: 6. Germline lookup yields CDR1 SEHNR and CDR2 FQNEAQ (reference sequence). The CDR3 DNA follows: TGTGCCAGCAGCTCGATAGCGGGATACAGCACAGATACGCAGTATTTT. Translating it yields CASSSIAGYSTDTQYF.

V usage is TRBV7-2 and J usage is TRBJ1-1; 10 positions match TRBD1. V lost 5 bases, J lost 6 bases, and 3 bases stayed unmatched. CDR3 size: 13 residues. Per the germline V gene, CDR1 is SGHTA and CDR2 is FQGNSA. The CDR3 is CASSVTGGPEAFF. In nucleotides, the CDR3 is TGTGCCAGCAGCGTGACAGGGGGCCCTGAAGCTTTCTTT.

The gene calls are TRBV6-1 and TRBJ2-7; D is ambiguous. The CDR3 sequence is 12 residues long. CDR1 is MNHNS, CDR2 SASEGT, per germline. V was pared by 8 bases and J by 0 bases, with 8 bases between. The chain's CDR3 is CASLGGSYEQYF. CDR3 coding DNA: TGTGCCAGCTTGGGCGGCTCCTACGAGCAGTACTTC.

This chain joins TRBV5-1 and TRBJ2-7; D ambiguous. Deletions cut 1 base from V and 5 bases from J, with 10 bases between. CDR3 length equals 13 residues. CDR1 is SGHRS and CDR2 is YFSETQ in the germline V gene. CDR3 DNA sequence: TGCGCCAGCAGCTTGCGCAACATCGACGAGCAGTACTTC. Translated, it gives CASSLRNIDEQYF.

The chain carries TRBV7-9 and TRBJ2-5; either TRBD1 or TRBD2 may supply D (5 bases each). Germline CDR1 is SEHNR and CDR2 is FQNEAQ (reference sequence). Trimming cost V 4 bases and J 4 bases, with 13 bases left between them. This CDR3 has 14 amino acids. CDR3 sequence (DNA): TGTGCCAGCAGCTACGAGGGGAATATAGAGACCCAGTACTTC. Its protein product is CASSYEGNIETQYF.

J is TRBJ1-1 and V is TRBV13; 7 bases match TRBD1. In germline, CDR1 is PRHDT, CDR2 FYEKMQ (reference sequence). The CDR3 runs to 15 residues. With V trimmed by 1 base and J by 4 bases, 6 bases remained unmatched. DNA of the CDR3: TGTGCCAGCAGCTTAGTCGAGCAGGGGGGCACTGAAGCTTTCTTT. The encoded protein is CASSLVEQGGTEAFF.

The CDR3 loop is CSVQPLLAGGQWSYNEQFF. The DNA for the CDR3 is TGCAGCGTTCAACCGCTCCTAGCGGGAGGCCAGTGGTCCTACAATGAGCAGTTCTTC. This rearrangement joins TRBV29-1 to TRBJ2-1; 11 bases line up with TRBD2. The CDR3 has 19 amino acids. The germline CDR1 and CDR2 sequences are SQVTM and ANQGSEA. The junction had 16 bases not matched to a gene; V was cut back by 5 bases and J by 1 base.

This clone has only a few counts. V gene TRBV11-1 combines with J gene TRBJ2-7, with 10 bases aligning to TRBD1. Germline lookup yields CDR1 SGHAT and CDR2 FQDESV (reference sequence). This CDR3 comprises 14 residues. Trimming cost V 5 bases and J 7 bases; bases outside gene matches: 8. The CDR3 is CASSGRDRGGEQYF. The CDR3 DNA is TGTGCCAGCAGCGGCCGGGACAGGGGTGGGGAGCAGTACTTC.

This clone was detected only once. The rearrangement links TRBV9 to TRBJ2-7; D is unclear. The CDR3 has 14 residues. The V gene's germline CDR1 is SGDLS and CDR2 YYNGEE. Deletions cut 0 bases from V and 7 bases from J, with 14 bases between. The CDR3 nucleotides read TGTGCCAGCAGCGTAGATCTTAGTTGGAGAGAGCAGTACTTC. Translating gives CASSVDLSWREQYF.

In regard to this clone: Other DNA sequences in this sample translate to the same CDR3. V usage is TRBV9 and J usage is TRBJ2-1, with D unclear. CDR1 and CDR2 from the germline V gene are SGDLS and YYNGEE. The CDR3 extends over 15 amino acids. The ends were cut back, 0 bases at V and 4 bases at J, with 11 bases in the middle. CDR3 bases: TGTGCCAGCAGCGTAGTGGTTGGCAGTTACAATGAGCAGTTCTTC. Translation gives CASSVVVGSYNEQFF.

This sequence joins TRBV7-9 and TRBJ2-5; D tentatively fits TRBD1 or TRBD2 (5 bases each). The germline V gene has CDR1 SEHNR and CDR2 FQNEAQ (reference sequence). Trimming removed 5 bases from V and 2 bases from J, with 12 bases in between. This CDR3 region has 14 residues. The CDR3 sequence is CASSRRDPQETQYF. DNA of the CDR3: TGTGCCAGCAGCCGACGGGACCCACAAGAGACCCAGTACTTC.

The chain joins TRBV10-2 to TRBJ2-3, with unresolved D. The CDR3 has 14 residues. Germline lookup yields CDR1 WSHSY and CDR2 SAAADI. V lost 5 bases, J lost 4 bases, and 13 bases lay in between. The CDR3 DNA is TGCGCCAGCAGTTTCGGCCTGTGGGCAGATACGCAGTATTTT. It encodes CASSFGLWADTQYF.

This chain links TRBV11-2 with TRBJ2-5, with D perhaps given as TRBD1 or TRBD2 (5 bases each). CDR1 and CDR2 (germline): SGHAT, FQNNGV. Trimming removed 1 base at V and 1 base at J, with 7 bases between. This CDR3 contains 14 residues. CDR3 DNA: TGTGCCAGCAGCTTAGGAGGGGCCCAAGAGACCCAGTACTTC. Amino acid sequence: CASSLGGAQETQYF.

The CDR3 sequence is CASSLGQGVSGNEKLFF. In DNA form, the CDR3 reads TGTGCCAGCAGTTTGGGGCAGGGTGTTTCGGGTAATGAAAAACTGTTTTTT. This chain joins TRBV28 and TRBJ1-4; possible D gene TRBD1, 5 bases. Trimming took 3 bases from V and 4 from J, leaving 18 bases between them. CDR3 length: 17 residues. Germline V gene data show CDR1 as MDHEN and CDR2 as SYDVKM.

The CDR3 reads CASSPISGRIYNEQFF. The DNA for the CDR3 is TGCGCCAGCAGTCCCATTAGCGGGAGGATCTACAATGAGCAGTTCTTC. The chain recombines TRBV23-1 with TRBJ2-1, with 10 bases that match TRBD2. TRBV23-1 is classed as an ORF, of uncertain function. Trimming removed 4 bases from V and 3 bases from J; junction bases left unmatched: 6. The CDR3 runs to 16 residues.

The V gene is TRBV10-3, the J gene TRBJ2-5, with TRBD1 matching 9 bases. This CDR3 is built from 15 residues. The trim removed 3 bases at V and 5 bases at J, leaving 7 bases unmatched. The germline V gene encodes CDR1 ENHRY and CDR2 SYGVKD. The CDR3 spells CAISDPDRGGETQYF. The CDR3 DNA follows: TGTGCCATCAGTGACCCGGACAGGGGAGGGGAGACCCAGTACTTC.

This clone is a singleton in its sample. The gene calls are TRBV7-9 and TRBJ1-4; D may be TRBD1 (6 bases). The V end lost 3 bases, the J end lost 7 bases, and 15 bases lay between the germline ends. There are 15 residues in the CDR3. Germline CDR1 reads SEHNR; CDR2 reads FQNEAQ (reference sequence). CDR3 region: CASSFRAEQGEKLFF. CDR3 DNA sequence: TGTGCCAGCAGCTTCCGGGCGGAACAGGGTGAAAAACTGTTTTTT.

V is TRBV4-3 and J is TRBJ1-1; D is possibly TRBD1 (6 bases). The CDR3 loop spans 15 amino acids. Germline CDR1 is LGHNA and CDR2 is YSLEER. Between the trimmed V and J ends, which lost 0 bases and 7 bases, there was a span of 15 bases. Here the CDR3 DNA reads TGCGCCAGCAGCCAAGATTATGGGGGGCCCGGTGAAGCTTTCTTT. This sequence encodes CASSQDYGGPGEAFF.